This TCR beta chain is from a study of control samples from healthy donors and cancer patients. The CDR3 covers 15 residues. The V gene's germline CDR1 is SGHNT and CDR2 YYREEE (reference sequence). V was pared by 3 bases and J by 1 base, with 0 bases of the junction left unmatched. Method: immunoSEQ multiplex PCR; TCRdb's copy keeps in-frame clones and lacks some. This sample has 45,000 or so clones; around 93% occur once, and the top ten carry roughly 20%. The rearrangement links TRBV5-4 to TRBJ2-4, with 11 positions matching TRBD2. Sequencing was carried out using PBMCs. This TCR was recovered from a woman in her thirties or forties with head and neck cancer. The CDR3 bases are TGTGCCAGCAGCTCTAGCGGGGGGGCCAAAAACATTCAGTACTTC. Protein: CASSSSGGAKNIQYF. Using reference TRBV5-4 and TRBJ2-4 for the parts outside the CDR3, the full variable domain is ETGVTQSPTHLIKTRGQQVTLRCSSQSGHNTVSWYQQALGQGPQFIFQYYREEENGRGNFPPRFSGLQFPNYSSELNVNALELDDSALYLCASSSSGGAKNIQYFGAGTRLSVL.